Reported below is one T cell receptor (beta chain). This entry is derived from a study of blood T cell repertoires in COVID-19. The wider study: Sites across the United States, Italy and Spain contributed samples from acute and convalescent COVID-19.

Method: immunoSEQ multiplex PCR; TCRdb's copy keeps in-frame clones and lacks some. Of 110,000 or so clones listed, roughly 81% are singletons. CDR3 length equals 12 residues. Germline CDR1 and CDR2: SEHNR and FQNEAQ (reference sequence). Trimming shortened V by 1 base and J by 10 bases, and 9 bases separated the two germline ends. The receptor was derived from a man in his forties with acute or convalescent COVID-19. The genes are TRBV7-9 and TRBJ2-3, with D perhaps TRBD2 (6 bases). Input material: peripheral blood. CDR3 sequence: CASSLVGGAQYF. The DNA for the CDR3 is TGTGCCAGCAGCTTAGTGGGCGGGGCGCAGTATTTT. Looking up the rest from reference TRBV7-9 and TRBJ2-3 gives the full variable domain: DTGVSQNPRHKITKRGQNVTFRCDPISEHNRLYWYRQTLGQGPEFLTYFQNEAQLEKSRLLSDRFSAERPKGSFSTLEIQRTEQGDSAMYLCASSLVGGAQYFGPGTRLTVL.